What follows are 10 T cell receptor beta chains derived from one specimen sequenced in a study of blood T cell repertoires in COVID-19. Only in-frame clones appear in the TCRdb table, and some are missing; sequencing was by immunoSEQ multiplex PCR. The sample has approximately 470,000 clones, 80% to 90% seen once; the top ten hold 3% to 4%. Material for sequencing was peripheral blood. The receptors were gathered from a human donor in a cohort sampled during active COVID-19.

The chain links TRBV7-2 to TRBJ2-7, with D tentatively TRBD2 (6 bases). Germline V gene data show CDR1 as SGHTA and CDR2 as FQGNSA. This CDR3 has 15 residues. V was cut by 5 bases and J by 4 bases, with 18 bases left in between. In DNA, the CDR3 is TGTGCCAGCAGCCAGCGTAGCGGAACCTTATACGAGCAGTACTTC. Protein: CASSQRSGTLYEQYF.

The rearrangement joins TRBV5-4 to TRBJ2-3, with D possibly TRBD2 on 6 matching bases. CDR1 and CDR2 (germline): SGHNT, YYREEE (reference sequence). Trimming took off 1 base at V and 6 bases at J, with 15 bases between the two ends. This CDR3 is built from 15 residues. The CDR3 sequence is CASSLSGPRGDTQYF. CDR3 sequence (DNA): TGTGCCAGCAGCTTGTCTGGACCCCGGGGGGATACGCAGTATTTT. The whole variable domain, filled in from reference TRBV5-4 and TRBJ2-3, reads ETGVTQSPTHLIKTRGQQVTLRCSSQSGHNTVSWYQQALGQGPQFIFQYYREEENGRGNFPPRFSGLQFPNYSSELNVNALELDDSALYLCASSLSGPRGDTQYFGPGTRLTVL.

This clone occurred once. The rearrangement links TRBV6-2 or TRBV6-3 to TRBJ1-5, with D tentatively TRBD1 (5 bases). The V gene lost 5 bases and the J gene lost 7 bases, with 18 bases spanning the gap. This CDR3 has 15 amino acids. Germline V lookup: CDR1 MNHEY, CDR2 SVGEGT. The chain's CDR3 is CASSNGPQDWQPQHF. In DNA, the CDR3 is TGTGCCAGCAGTAACGGACCACAGGATTGGCAGCCCCAGCATTTT.

The rearrangement uses TRBV30 and TRBJ1-1; D not resolved. V lost 7 bases to trimming and J lost 4 bases, with 13 bases between them. The V gene's germline CDR1 is GTSNPN and CDR2 SVGIG (reference sequence). There are 12 residues in the CDR3. CDR3 sequence: CASMGSITEAFF. Written as DNA, the CDR3 is TGTGCCTCCATGGGGAGCATCACTGAAGCTTTCTTT.

The V call is TRBV29-1, the J call TRBJ2-1; 8 nucleotides align to TRBD1. The CDR3 has 13 residues. Unmatched junction bases numbered 6, after V lost 3 bases and J lost 8 bases. The germline CDR1 and CDR2 sequences are SQVTM and ANQGSEA. CDR3 in amino acids: CSVDRQGSDEQFF. The CDR3 coding sequence is TGCAGCGTTGACCGACAGGGGAGTGATGAGCAGTTCTTC.

Many counts were recorded for this clone. This chain connects TRBV19 to TRBJ1-6; 9 nucleotides agree with TRBD1. Losses at the gene ends were 6 bases for V and 8 bases for J; bases not matched to a gene: 8. The germline V gene has CDR1 LNHDA and CDR2 SQIVND (reference sequence). The CDR3 is 15 residues long. The CDR3: CASRKPGQGDSPLHF. Here the CDR3 DNA reads TGTGCCAGTAGAAAGCCGGGACAGGGTGATTCACCCCTCCACTTT.

This clone has more than one count but fewer than ten. The genes are TRBV11-3 and TRBJ2-1; D is perhaps TRBD2 (5 bases). There are 14 residues in the CDR3. CDR1 is SGHNT and CDR2 is YENEEA in the germline V gene. V was pared by 4 bases and J by 7 bases, with 14 bases between. In DNA form, the CDR3 reads TGTGCCAGCAGCTCCGGGGAAGGAATTAATGAGCAGTTCTTC. Translating it yields CASSSGEGINEQFF.

The rearrangement joins TRBV3-1 (or the pseudogene TRBV3-2) to TRBJ2-2, with 9 bases fitting TRBD2. Germline trimming cut 0 bases from V and 5 bases from J; bases unmatched to any gene: 10. In germline, CDR1 is LGHDT, CDR2 YNNKEL (reference sequence). This CDR3 is built from 18 residues. The CDR3 nucleotides read TGTGCCAGCAGCCAAGAAAGGGTAGCGGGAGTAAGTACCGGGGAGCTGTTTTTT. This translates into CASSQERVAGVSTGELFF.

V and J are TRBV5-4 and TRBJ1-4; 7 bases agree with TRBD1. This CDR3 is 15 amino acids long. CDR1 is SGHNT, CDR2 YYREEE, per germline (reference sequence). With 4 bases clipped from V and 3 bases from J, the junction kept 6 bases outside the gene matches. The CDR3 sequence: CASSKRQGPNEKLFF. In nucleotides, the CDR3 is TGTGCCAGCAGCAAACGACAGGGTCCTAATGAAAAACTGTTTTTT.

This clone showed up just a few times. The chain has TRBV29-1 and TRBJ2-1, with TRBD2 matching over 15 bases. The CDR3 loop spans 17 amino acids. CDR1 is SQVTM, CDR2 ANQGSEA, per germline. With 3 bases clipped from V and 8 bases from J, the junction kept 11 bases outside the gene matches. CDR3 sequence reads: CSVDGTSGRFLLDEQFF. In DNA, the CDR3 is TGCAGCGTTGACGGGACTAGCGGGAGGTTCTTGCTAGATGAGCAGTTCTTC.